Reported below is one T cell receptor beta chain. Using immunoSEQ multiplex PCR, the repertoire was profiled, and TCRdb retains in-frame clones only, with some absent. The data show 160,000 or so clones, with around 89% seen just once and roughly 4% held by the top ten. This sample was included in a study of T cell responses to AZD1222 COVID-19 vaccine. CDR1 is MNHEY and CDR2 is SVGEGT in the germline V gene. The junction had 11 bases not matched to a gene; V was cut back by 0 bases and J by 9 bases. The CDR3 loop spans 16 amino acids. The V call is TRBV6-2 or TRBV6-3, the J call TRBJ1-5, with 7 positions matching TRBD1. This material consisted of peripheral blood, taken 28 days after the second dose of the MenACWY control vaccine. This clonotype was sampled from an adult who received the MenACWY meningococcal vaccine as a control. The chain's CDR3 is CASSYSAGGRRRPQHF. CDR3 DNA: TGTGCCAGCAGTTACTCCGCAGGGGGAAGAAGGCGGCCCCAGCATTTT.